This passage covers 20 T cell receptor beta chains from one sample sequenced in a study of cytomegalovirus exposure and HLA in healthy donors. The PCR used 60 Vbeta and 13 Jbeta primers. Some clones are missing from TCRdb's copy, which holds only in-frame ones; the method was immunoSEQ multiplex PCR. The sample comprises more than 150,000 clones, about four fifths of which are singletons, and about 1.6% rests with the top ten. What was sequenced was PBMCs. The receptors were sampled from a man aged 40-49 years in good health and CMV-seronegative.

V is TRBV18 and J is TRBJ2-3; 7 nucleotides align to TRBD2. The CDR3 has 16 amino acids. Trimming removed 1 base from V and 0 bases from J; junction bases left unmatched: 4. The V gene's germline CDR1 is KGHSH and CDR2 LQKENI. DNA for the CDR3: TGTGCCAGCTCACCACTGGGTAGCGGGAGCACAGATACGCAGTATTTT. Translation: CASSPLGSGSTDTQYF.

This chain links TRBV28 with TRBJ1-5, with D uncertain. The CDR3 sequence is 14 residues long. Per germline, CDR1 MDHEN and CDR2 SYDVKM. Trimming stripped 5 bases from V and 2 bases from J, with 10 bases between. The DNA of the CDR3 is TGTGCCAGCAGTCCCCCGCAGGGCAATCAGCCCCAGCATTTT. Translated: CASSPPQGNQPQHF.

A single count supports this clone. Other nucleotide sequences from this sample produce the same CDR3. The gene calls are TRBV19 and TRBJ2-1; 9 nucleotides line up with TRBD2. The CDR3 is 15 residues long. Germline V gene lookup returns CDR1 LNHDA and CDR2 SQIVND (reference sequence). V was pared by 3 bases and J by 4 bases, with 4 bases of the junction left unmatched. This CDR3 reads CASSIAGGPYNEQFF. CDR3 coding DNA: TGTGCCAGTAGTATTGCGGGAGGGCCGTACAATGAGCAGTTCTTC. The full variable domain, with the rest looked up from reference TRBV19 and TRBJ2-1, is DGGITQSPKYLFRKEGQNVTLSCEQNLNHDAMYWYRQDPGQGLRLIYYSQIVNDFQKGDIAEGYSVSREKKESFPLTVTSAQKNPTAFYLCASSIAGGPYNEQFFGPGTRLTVL.

V usage is TRBV2 and J usage is TRBJ1-5; D is unresolved. Trimming pared 7 bases from V and 2 bases from J, leaving 6 bases between. Germline CDR1 reads SNHLY; CDR2 reads FYNNEI. CDR3 length equals 12 residues. In DNA, the CDR3 is TGTGCCAGCAAAGCGGGCAATCAGCCCCAGCATTTT. Translated: CASKAGNQPQHF. The complete variable domain, with remaining parts taken from reference TRBV2 and TRBJ1-5, reads EPEVTQTPSHQVTQMGQEVILRCVPISNHLYFYWYRQILGQKVEFLVSFYNNEISEKSEIFDDQFSVERPDGSNFTLKIRSTKLEDSAMYFCASKAGNQPQHFGDGTRLSIL.

This chain links TRBV27 with TRBJ1-5, with D hard to call. This CDR3 has 18 amino acids. Germline lookup yields CDR1 MNHEY and CDR2 SMNVEV (reference sequence). V gave up 2 bases and J gave up 1 base, with 18 bases separating them. The CDR3 is CASSLDPPWGGSNQPQHF. The CDR3 bases are TGTGCCAGCAGTTTAGATCCCCCTTGGGGAGGGAGCAATCAGCCCCAGCATTTT.

CDR3 sequence: CASSQGTRVETQYF. The CDR3 coding sequence is TGTGCCAGCAGCCAAGGGACTAGAGTGGAGACCCAGTACTTC. The gene calls are TRBV4-2 and TRBJ2-5, with TRBD2 matching over 7 bases. This CDR3 is built from 14 residues. Trimming cost V 1 base and J 5 bases; bases outside gene matches: 4. Per germline, CDR1 LGHNA and CDR2 YNFKEQ.

V is TRBV25-1 and J is TRBJ2-5, with 7 bases lining up with TRBD2. Unmatched junction bases numbered 11, after V lost 3 bases and J lost 7 bases. CDR3 size: 15 residues. Germline V CDR1 and CDR2: MGHDK, SYGVNS. CDR3 residues: CASSDSRAGEGTQYF. The CDR3 nucleotides are TGTGCCAGCAGTGACTCCCGGGCGGGGGAGGGGACCCAGTACTTC.

V gene TRBV7-9 combines with J gene TRBJ1-5; D perhaps matches TRBD1 (5 bases). Germline lookup yields CDR1 SEHNR and CDR2 FQNEAQ (reference sequence). This CDR3 region has 15 residues. V gave up 5 bases and J gave up 5 bases, with 16 bases separating them. Here the CDR3 DNA reads TGTGCCAGCAGCCATACCATGGACACTTATCAGCCCCAGCATTTT. Translating it yields CASSHTMDTYQPQHF.

The chain uses TRBV19 and TRBJ2-1, with 7 nucleotides matching TRBD2. CDR3 length: 12 amino acids. V shed 4 bases, J shed 10 bases, and the junction held 4 bases outside the gene matches. The germline CDR1 and CDR2 sequences are LNHDA and SQIVND (reference sequence). The CDR3 nucleotides read TGTGCCAGTAGTACTTCTAGCGGAGAGCAGTTCTTC. Translating it yields CASSTSSGEQFF. Using reference TRBV19 and TRBJ2-1 for the parts outside the CDR3, the full variable domain is DGGITQSPKYLFRKEGQNVTLSCEQNLNHDAMYWYRQDPGQGLRLIYYSQIVNDFQKGDIAEGYSVSREKKESFPLTVTSAQKNPTAFYLCASSTSSGEQFFGPGTRLTVL.

The J gene is TRBJ2-1, the V gene TRBV18; 8 nucleotides match TRBD1. V dropped 1 base and J dropped 8; count of bases not matched to a gene: 1. This CDR3 contains 13 residues. The V gene's germline CDR1 is KGHSH and CDR2 LQKENI. CDR3 region: CASSPRGQDEQFF. The DNA of the CDR3 is TGTGCCAGCTCACCACGGGGACAGGATGAGCAGTTCTTC.

V usage is TRBV7-9 and J usage is TRBJ1-2; the D gene is possibly TRBD1 (6 bases). The V gene's germline CDR1 is SEHNR and CDR2 FQNEAQ (reference sequence). The CDR3 is 13 residues long. V was trimmed by 5 bases and J by 3 bases, leaving 10 bases between them. DNA of the CDR3: TGTGCCAGCAGCCCCGGACAGTACTATGGCTACACCTTC. Residues: CASSPGQYYGYTF.

The V gene is TRBV7-3, the J gene TRBJ1-3, with 10 bases matching TRBD1. The CDR3 has 15 residues. Per the germline V gene, CDR1 is SGHTA and CDR2 is FQGTGA. Trimming cost V 9 bases and J 2 bases; bases outside gene matches: 7. The CDR3 DNA is TGTGCCAGTGGACAGGGGGGCCTAGCTGGAAACACCATATATTTT. Translation gives CASGQGGLAGNTIYF.

This clone was seen only a few times. This chain links TRBV9 with TRBJ1-1; 7 bases fit TRBD1. Germline CDR1 reads SGDLS; CDR2 reads YYNGEE. The CDR3 totals 14 residues. The V segment lost 4 bases and the J segment 4 bases; nucleotides outside the gene matches: 7. The CDR3 DNA sequence: TGTGCCAGCAGCCCAGGGGCAGGGGGCACTGAAGCTTTCTTT. The encoded protein is CASSPGAGGTEAFF.

V gene TRBV10-3 combines with J gene TRBJ1-1; perhaps TRBD1 as D (6 bases). The germline V gene has CDR1 ENHRY and CDR2 SYGVKD. This CDR3 is 14 amino acids long. With 6 bases removed from V and 2 bases from J, the gap between germline ends came to 13 bases. CDR3 region: CAISRTVGNTEAFF. As DNA, the CDR3 is TGTGCCATCAGCCGGACAGTTGGCAACACTGAAGCTTTCTTT.

The chain couples TRBV27 to TRBJ2-1; 9 bases map to TRBD2. The CDR3 has 16 amino acids. The germline V gene has CDR1 MNHEY and CDR2 SMNVEV (reference sequence). V dropped 3 bases and J dropped 4; count of bases not matched to a gene: 7. The DNA of the CDR3 is TGTGCCAGCAGTTTGAGGTCGACTAGCGGTTACAATGAGCAGTTCTTC. This translates into CASSLRSTSGYNEQFF.

V gene TRBV6-5 combines with J gene TRBJ2-7, with D possibly matching TRBD2 (6 bases). V shed 5 bases and J shed 0 bases, with 14 bases lying between them. Germline V gene sequence: CDR1 MNHEY, CDR2 SVGAGI. There are 15 residues in the CDR3. CDR3 protein: CASSALGGGSYEQYF. The CDR3 region has the DNA TGTGCCAGCAGTGCCTTGGGAGGTGGCTCCTACGAGCAGTACTTC.

This clone has just one count. The chain is built from TRBV28 and TRBJ2-7, with TRBD1 matching 7 bases. CDR1 and CDR2 from the germline V gene are MDHEN and SYDVKM. The CDR3 length is 16 residues. V lost 5 bases, J lost 2 bases, and 12 bases stayed unmatched. The CDR3 sequence is CASSTLGTADTYEQYF. CDR3 in DNA: TGTGCCAGCAGTACCCTCGGGACAGCGGACACCTACGAGCAGTACTTC.

The chain links TRBV27 to TRBJ2-7; D unresolved. V lost 3 bases and J lost 2, with 8 bases in between. There are 13 residues in the CDR3. Germline V gene sequence: CDR1 MNHEY, CDR2 SMNVEV (reference sequence). CDR3 in amino acids: CASSFTVAYEQYF. DNA of the CDR3: TGTGCCAGCAGTTTTACGGTTGCCTACGAGCAGTACTTC.

This rearrangement joins TRBV15 to TRBJ1-1; D is unresolved. This CDR3 spans 13 amino acids. Trimming took off 0 bases at V and 10 bases at J, with 12 bases between the two ends. Germline values: CDR1 LNHNV, CDR2 YYDKDF (reference sequence). For the CDR3, the DNA is TGTGCCACCAGCAGAGATCTCTGGGCCAGAGCTTTCTTT. This sequence encodes CATSRDLWARAFF.

The V call is TRBV5-1, the J call TRBJ2-3, with D possibly matching TRBD1 (6 bases). V lost 0 bases, J lost 4 bases, and 12 bases lay in between. The CDR3 totals 15 residues. Germline assignment: CDR1 SGHRS and CDR2 YFSETQ. This CDR3 reads CASSLGPQGPDTQYF. In nucleotides, the CDR3 is TGCGCCAGCAGCTTGGGGCCTCAGGGGCCAGATACGCAGTATTTT.